These 29 T cell receptor beta chains originate from one sample sequenced in a study of T cell responses to AZD1222 COVID-19 vaccine. Some clones are missing from TCRdb's copy, which holds only in-frame ones; the method was immunoSEQ multiplex PCR. The top ten hold around a quarter of the sample, which has some 120,000 clones, around 83% seen once. Sequencing was performed on peripheral blood, taken 28 days after the second AZD1222 dose. These receptors came from an adult who received the AZD1222 COVID-19 vaccine.

The sample holds one count of this clone. J is TRBJ1-2 and V is TRBV15; the D is unclear. Germline loops: CDR1 LNHNV, CDR2 YYDKDF (reference sequence). V was shortened by 5 bases and J by 4 bases, with 11 bases between the two germline ends. The CDR3 length is 13 residues. CDR3 sequence (DNA): TGTGCCACCAGCGCCGGAGTAGGCTATGGCTACACCTTC. Translated, it gives CATSAGVGYGYTF.

The genes are TRBV6-2 or TRBV6-3 and TRBJ1-1; D unclear. The CDR3 runs to 15 residues. The germline V gene encodes CDR1 MNHEY and CDR2 SVGEGT. Trimming shortened V by 2 bases and J by 0 bases, and 10 bases separated the two germline ends. The CDR3: CASSYGRIMNTEAFF. CDR3 nucleotide sequence: TGTGCCAGCAGTTACGGACGGATCATGAACACTGAAGCTTTCTTT.

This clone was picked up a small number of times. The CDR3 spells CASSLTSHMNTEAFF. The CDR3 nucleotides read TGTGCCAGCAGCCTCACGAGTCACATGAACACTGAAGCTTTCTTT. The chain links TRBV4-2 to TRBJ1-1; D gene unclear. Deletions cut 4 bases from V and 0 bases from J, with 12 bases between. The length of the CDR3 is 15 residues. The germline gives CDR1 LGHNA, CDR2 YNFKEQ.

A word on this clone: One end of the junction is discordant with germline, which a read error may explain. The chain carries TRBV10-2 and TRBJ2-3, with TRBD2 identical over 9 bases. The CDR3 has 13 residues. Germline V gene lookup returns CDR1 WSHSY and CDR2 SAAADI. The CDR3 sequence is CASSESGLAGALF. CDR3 DNA: TGCGCCAGCAGTGAGTCAGGGTTAGCGGGGGCTCTTTTT.

The CDR3 DNA sequence: TGCAGCGTCGCCCGGGACACTGGAAACACCATATATTTT. Encoded protein: CSVARDTGNTIYF. This chain joins TRBV29-1 and TRBJ1-3; maybe TRBD1 (6 bases). Trimming removed 6 bases at V and 2 bases at J, with 11 bases between. From germline, CDR1 is SQVTM and CDR2 ANQGSEA. The CDR3 covers 13 residues.

The chain employs TRBV7-6 and TRBJ2-1; D gene uncertain. The V gene's germline CDR1 is SGHVS and CDR2 FNYEAQ. V was shortened by 2 bases and J by 8 bases, with 10 bases between the two germline ends. The CDR3 is 13 residues long. Here the CDR3 reads CASSLTMGDEQFF. The CDR3 coding sequence is TGTGCCAGCAGCTTAACCATGGGCGATGAGCAGTTCTTC.

V usage is TRBV28 and J usage is TRBJ1-5, with a tentative D call TRBD1 (5 bases). The ends were cut back, 9 bases at V and 4 bases at J, with 16 bases in the middle. Germline V lookup: CDR1 MDHEN, CDR2 SYDVKM. The CDR3 is 14 amino acids. CDR3 amino acids: CASSTGGPNQPQHF. In DNA form, the CDR3 reads TGTGCCAGTTCAACAGGTGGACCGAATCAGCCCCAGCATTTT.

V gene TRBV18 combines with J gene TRBJ2-2, with 7 bases aligning to TRBD1. Germline V gene sequence: CDR1 KGHSH, CDR2 LQKENI. The CDR3 is 15 residues long. Germline trimming cut 5 bases from V and 4 bases from J; bases unmatched to any gene: 7. In nucleotides, the CDR3 is TGTGCCAGCTCAACTATGACAGGGTCCACCGGGGAGCTGTTTTTT. This codes for CASSTMTGSTGELFF.

J is TRBJ1-4 and V is TRBV5-1, with 8 bases identical to TRBD1. The ends lost 3 bases at V and 5 bases at J; junction bases unmatched: 9. The CDR3 sequence is 16 residues long. The V gene's germline CDR1 is SGHRS and CDR2 YFSETQ. CDR3 in amino acids: CASSSGTGQINEKLFF. The CDR3 region has the DNA TGCGCCAGCAGCTCTGGGACAGGTCAAATCAATGAAAAACTGTTTTTT.

V and J are TRBV7-9 and TRBJ1-3; D not resolved. CDR3 length: 16 residues. Trimming cost V 5 bases and J 0 bases, with 14 bases left between them. CDR1 and CDR2 (germline): SEHNR, FQNEAQ (reference sequence). Here the CDR3 DNA reads TGTGCCAGCAGCACGACCCACAGTGACTCTGGAAACACCATATATTTT. Translating it yields CASSTTHSDSGNTIYF.

This clone was recorded only once. The chain couples TRBV6-5 to TRBJ1-6; D remains ambiguous. Germline V gene data show CDR1 as MNHEY and CDR2 as SVGAGI. This CDR3 comprises 13 residues. Trimming removed 2 bases at V and 8 bases at J, with 7 bases between. The CDR3 DNA reads TGTGCCAGCAGTTACGGGGAGGATTCACCCCTCCACTTT. Amino acid sequence: CASSYGEDSPLHF.

There are a few counts of this clone. The chain is built from TRBV5-5 and TRBJ1-6; D ambiguous. The CDR3 covers 14 residues. V shed 4 bases and J shed 14 bases, with 19 bases lying between them. Per germline, CDR1 SGHKS and CDR2 YYEKEE (reference sequence). The CDR3 DNA sequence: TGTGCCAGCAGCCAACTCGGACGGATCGGGGCCCTCCACTTT. Its translation: CASSQLGRIGALHF.

The chain couples TRBV12-3 or TRBV12-4 to TRBJ1-2; the D is unclear. V was cut by 1 base and J by 4 bases, with 7 bases left in between. The CDR3 has 13 amino acids. The CDR3 DNA reads TGTGCCAGCAGTTTAGGTGAGGCCTATGGCTACACCTTC. This encodes CASSLGEAYGYTF.

This rearrangement joins TRBV7-2 to TRBJ1-2; D gene ambiguous. The CDR3 is 13 residues long. CDR1 is SGHTA, CDR2 FQGNSA, per germline. V was cut by 5 bases and J by 7 bases, with 14 bases left in between. DNA of the CDR3: TGTGCCAGCAGCCCGTACGGGGTGGTTGGCTACACCTTC. This translates into CASSPYGVVGYTF.

CDR3 nucleotides: TGTGCCAGCAGCTTACCACGGCGGCTAGCGGGGGAGTACAATGAGCAGTTCTTC. It codes for CASSLPRRLAGEYNEQFF. The chain combines TRBV7-9 with TRBJ2-1, with 10 bases identical to TRBD2. Germline CDR1 is SEHNR and CDR2 is FQNEAQ (reference sequence). The CDR3 has 18 residues. With 2 bases clipped from V and 4 bases from J, the junction kept 11 bases outside the gene matches.

This clone was found once. The rearrangement uses TRBV11-2 and TRBJ1-5; tentatively, D is TRBD1 (6 bases). V was clipped by 3 bases and J by 10 bases, with 19 bases between them. The CDR3 totals 15 residues. Germline values: CDR1 SGHAT, CDR2 FQNNGV. CDR3 DNA sequence: TGTGCCAGCAGCTTGGGTGGACAGAGAATCAGCCCCCAGCATTTT. This codes for CASSLGGQRISPQHF.

This chain joins TRBV24-1 and TRBJ2-5; TRBD1 is a possible D gene (6 bases). Germline V gives CDR1 KGHDR, CDR2 SFDVKD. V was trimmed by 4 bases and J by 6 bases, leaving 17 bases between them. CDR3 length: 15 residues. CDR3 bases: TGTGCCACCAGTGACCTACAGGGCTCTGATAAGACCCAGTACTTC. Its protein product is CATSDLQGSDKTQYF.

The chain carries TRBV5-1 and TRBJ2-7; D unresolved. CDR1 SGHRS and CDR2 YFSETQ come from the germline V gene. V lost 2 bases and J lost 3, with 9 bases in between. This CDR3 has 13 amino acids. CDR3 region: CASSFDTFYEQYF. The CDR3 nucleotides read TGCGCCAGCAGCTTCGACACTTTCTACGAGCAGTACTTC. Complete variable domain (other parts from reference TRBV5-1 and TRBJ2-7): KAGVTQTPRYLIKTRGQQVTLSCSPISGHRSVSWYQQTPGQGLQFLFEYFSETQRNKGNFPGRFSGRQFSNSRSEMNVSTLELGDSALYLCASSFDTFYEQYFGPGTRLTVT.

This chain uses TRBV10-3 with TRBJ2-7; 7 bases map to TRBD2. Unmatched junction bases numbered 10, after V lost 2 bases and J lost 3 bases. The CDR3 runs to 16 residues. CDR1 is ENHRY and CDR2 is SYGVKD in the germline V gene. The CDR3 nucleotides read TGTGCCATCAGTGAGAGGTCGGGGGGTCGTGACTACGAGCAGTACTTC. It specifies CAISERSGGRDYEQYF.

V gene TRBV6-1 combines with J gene TRBJ1-5; D gene ambiguous. The V end lost 0 bases, the J end lost 2 bases, and 11 bases lay between the germline ends. Germline values: CDR1 MNHNS, CDR2 SASEGT. This CDR3 has 16 residues. CDR3 nucleotides: TGTGCCAGCAGTGAAGCTGTAAGTTGGGGCAATCAGCCCCAGCATTTT. It is translated as CASSEAVSWGNQPQHF.

This clone was seen more than once but under ten times. The genes are TRBV11-2 and TRBJ1-2, with D uncertain. The V end lost 0 bases, the J end lost 8 bases, and 13 bases lay between the germline ends. The germline gives CDR1 SGHAT, CDR2 FQNNGV. This CDR3 has 14 residues. CDR3 DNA: TGTGCCAGCAGCTTAGATACAGTGACCGGAGGCTACACCTTC. Protein product: CASSLDTVTGGYTF.

This clone is a singleton in its sample. The chain recombines TRBV28 with TRBJ2-5, with 7 positions matching TRBD2. V gave up 8 bases and J gave up 4 bases; unmatched junction bases: 13. The CDR3 has 15 amino acids. Germline loops: CDR1 MDHEN, CDR2 SYDVKM. The CDR3 loop is CASGSPGGGGETQYF. DNA for the CDR3: TGTGCCAGCGGATCCCCGGGGGGTGGCGGAGAGACCCAGTACTTC.

Here the CDR3 reads CAKGLAGEQYF. DNA of the CDR3: TGTGCCAAGGGACTAGCGGGCGAGCAGTACTTC. The chain joins TRBV2 to TRBJ2-7; 12 bases agree with TRBD2. Germline V CDR1 and CDR2: SNHLY, FYNNEI. CDR3 length: 11 residues. Unmatched junction bases numbered 1, after V lost 10 bases and J lost 6 bases.

This chain links TRBV28 with TRBJ2-2, with TRBD1 matching over 10 bases. V lost 4 bases and J lost 4; bases outside the gene matches: 6. The CDR3 length is 16 residues. CDR1 and CDR2 (germline): MDHEN, SYDVKM. In nucleotides, the CDR3 is TGTGCCAGCAGTTCGACAGGGGGCGCGGGCACCGGGGAGCTGTTTTTT. Protein product: CASSSTGGAGTGELFF.

The chain has TRBV6-5 and TRBJ1-5, with a tentative D call TRBD1 (5 bases). Trimming pared 8 bases from V and 6 bases from J, leaving 20 bases between. The CDR3 sequence is 15 residues long. The V gene's germline CDR1 is MNHEY and CDR2 SVGAGI. The CDR3 reads CASEIRGRVGQPQHF. The CDR3 DNA follows: TGTGCCAGCGAGATTAGGGGCAGGGTAGGTCAGCCCCAGCATTTT.

The chain combines TRBV7-2 with TRBJ1-2, with TRBD1 identical over 9 bases. V was pared by 8 bases and J by 2 bases, with 6 bases of the junction left unmatched. Germline CDR1 SGHTA, CDR2 FQGNSA. The CDR3 is 14 residues long. The CDR3 DNA is TGTGCCAGCTTCCCGGGACAGGGAAACTATGGCTACACCTTC. It encodes CASFPGQGNYGYTF. The full variable domain, its missing parts supplied by reference TRBV7-2 and TRBJ1-2, is GAGVSQSPSNKVTEKGKDVELRCDPISGHTALYWYRQSLGQGLEFLIYFQGNSAPDKSGLPSDRFSAERTGGSVSTLTIQRTQQEDSAVYLCASFPGQGNYGYTFGSGTRLTVV.

The chain has TRBV7-9 and TRBJ1-1; possible D gene TRBD1, 6 bases. The CDR3 runs 13 residues. With 4 bases removed from V and 12 bases from J, the gap between germline ends came to 18 bases. Germline CDR1 SEHNR, CDR2 FQNEAQ (reference sequence). CDR3 in amino acids: CASSSDSLWGTFF. CDR3 nucleotide sequence: TGTGCCAGCAGCTCGGACAGCCTCTGGGGAACTTTCTTT.

This clone has a single count. V and J are TRBV5-1 and TRBJ2-5, with a weak D call TRBD1 (5 bases). With 6 bases removed from V and 3 bases from J, the gap between germline ends came to 12 bases. Germline assignment: CDR1 SGHRS and CDR2 YFSETQ. The CDR3 spans 13 residues. CDR3 sequence reads: CASTLQGKETQYF. The CDR3 DNA follows: TGCGCCAGCACCCTGCAGGGCAAAGAGACCCAGTACTTC.

V gene TRBV7-9 combines with J gene TRBJ2-2, with unresolved D. The CDR3 runs to 12 residues. Trimming removed 1 base from V and 7 bases from J, with 4 bases in between. CDR1 is SEHNR, CDR2 FQNEAQ, per germline (reference sequence). The CDR3 DNA follows: TGTGCCAGCAGCTTAGATATCGGGGAGCTGTTTTTT. Encoded protein: CASSLDIGELFF.